This entry concerns a single TCR beta chain. Its antigen is unknown. Germline loops: CDR1 MDHEN, CDR2 SYDVKM. This CDR3 is built from 15 residues. Trimming stripped 2 bases from V and 6 bases from J, with 11 bases between. This donor's CMV serostatus went unrecorded. 13 Jbeta primers and 60 Vbeta primers were used for the PCR. Clones were sequenced by immunoSEQ multiplex PCR, and TCRdb holds only the in-frame ones, with some missing. The sample holds around 39,000 clones; around 65% are singletons and the top ten take roughly 9.3%. This specimen comes from a study of cytomegalovirus exposure and HLA in healthy donors. Study-wide findings and caveats: In vitro confirmation showed three CMV-associated chains to be CMV antigen specific. Based on reports, TCR beta sequences accurately predicted HLA-A and HLA-B alleles for most subjects. Sequencing had likely introduced a cluster of highly shared sequence variants as an artifact.

The sequenced material came from PBMCs. The sequence was obtained from a human donor in good health. V and J are TRBV28 and TRBJ2-6, with D possibly matching TRBD2 (7 bases). CDR3 DNA: TGTGCCAGCAGTTTAGGGGGGGCCCCGGCCAACGTCCTGACTTTC. Translated: CASSLGGAPANVLTF.